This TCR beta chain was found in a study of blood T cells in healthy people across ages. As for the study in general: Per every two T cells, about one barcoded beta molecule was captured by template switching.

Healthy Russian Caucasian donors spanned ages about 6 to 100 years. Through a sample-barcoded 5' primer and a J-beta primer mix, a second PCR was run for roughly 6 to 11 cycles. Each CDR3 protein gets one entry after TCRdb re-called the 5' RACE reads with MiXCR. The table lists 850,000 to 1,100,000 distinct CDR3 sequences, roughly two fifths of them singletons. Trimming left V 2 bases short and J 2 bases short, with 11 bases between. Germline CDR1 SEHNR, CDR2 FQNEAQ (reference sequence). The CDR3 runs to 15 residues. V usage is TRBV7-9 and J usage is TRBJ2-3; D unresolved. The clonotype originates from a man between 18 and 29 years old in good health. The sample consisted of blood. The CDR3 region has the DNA TGTGCCAGCAGCTTACGACAAACGCACACAGATACGCAGTATTTT. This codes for CASSLRQTHTDTQYF.